The rows below give T cell receptor beta chains drawn from one sample of a study of post-analysis software for immune sequencing data. TCRdb re-derived calls from the PCR reads in MiXCR, one entry per CDR3 protein. The repertoire has 740,000 or so distinct CDR3 sequences, about 50% of them found once; the top ten carry 4.6%. The sequenced sample consisted of blood. Source of these receptors: a girl aged 10 to 17 with multiple sclerosis. Each CDR3 is given with its conserved first and last residue. The order of the fields is clone size, V gene, D gene, J gene, CDR3 protein, CDR3 DNA. D genes are given only for firm matches. Expanded clones are given a class, and other clones once, few, many or no size at all.

clone_size: .
v_call: TRBV6-6
d_call: .
j_call: TRBJ2-3
cdr3_aa: CASSYPRGTDTQYF
cdr3_nt: TGTGCCAGCAGTTACCCGCGGGGTACAGATACGCAGTATTTT

clone_size: .
v_call: TRBV20-1
d_call: TRBD2
j_call: TRBJ2-1
cdr3_aa: CSARVGSGSVYEQFF
cdr3_nt: TGCAGTGCTAGAGTAGGTAGCGGGAGTGTTTATGAGCAGTTCTTC

clone_size: .
v_call: TRBV7-9
d_call: .
j_call: TRBJ2-5
cdr3_aa: CASSFQVSQETQYF
cdr3_nt: TGTGCCAGCAGCTTCCAGGTATCGCAAGAGACCCAGTACTTC

clone_size: .
v_call: TRBV3-1
d_call: TRBD1
j_call: TRBJ1-2
cdr3_aa: CASSQLKGQGARGYTF
cdr3_nt: TGTGCCAGCAGCCAACTGAAGGGACAGGGGGCGCGTGGCTACACCTTC

clone_size: .
v_call: TRBV18
d_call: .
j_call: TRBJ2-1
cdr3_aa: CASSPPERVYNEQFF
cdr3_nt: TGTGCCAGCTCACCGCCGGAACGAGTCTACAATGAGCAGTTCTTC

clone_size: .
v_call: TRBV2
d_call: TRBD1
j_call: TRBJ1-5
cdr3_aa: CASRGQAGNQPQHF
cdr3_nt: TGTGCCAGCAGAGGACAGGCGGGGAATCAGCCCCAGCATTTT

clone_size: .
v_call: TRBV6-6
d_call: .
j_call: TRBJ2-5
cdr3_aa: CASGYYRGGTQYF
cdr3_nt: TGTGCCAGCGGCTACTACAGGGGAGGGACCCAGTACTTC

clone_size: .
v_call: TRBV12-3/TRBV12-4
d_call: .
j_call: TRBJ2-2
cdr3_aa: CASSLVPGANTGELFF
cdr3_nt: TGTGCCAGCAGTTTGGTGCCAGGGGCGAACACCGGGGAGCTGTTTTTT

clone_size: few
v_call: TRBV29-1
d_call: .
j_call: TRBJ2-1
cdr3_aa: CSVVTPRSYNEQFF
cdr3_nt: TGCAGCGTTGTGACACCCCGGTCCTACAATGAGCAGTTCTTC

clone_size: few
v_call: TRBV5-1
d_call: TRBD2
j_call: TRBJ2-5
cdr3_aa: CASSSSGRDETQYF
cdr3_nt: TGCGCCAGCAGCTCTAGCGGGAGGGACGAGACCCAGTACTTC

clone_size: few
v_call: TRBV27
d_call: .
j_call: TRBJ2-7
cdr3_aa: CASSPIAVNTYEQYF
cdr3_nt: TGTGCCAGCAGTCCGATAGCGGTTAATACCTACGAGCAGTACTTC

clone_size: few
v_call: TRBV4-1
d_call: TRBD2
j_call: TRBJ2-5
cdr3_aa: CASSQASAGPQETQYF
cdr3_nt: TGCGCCAGCAGCCAAGCCTCAGCGGGACCGCAAGAGACCCAGTACTTC

clone_size: once
v_call: TRBV10-3
d_call: .
j_call: TRBJ1-6
cdr3_aa: CAISEANPGPNSPLHF
cdr3_nt: TGTGCCATCAGTGAGGCGAATCCGGGACCCAATTCACCCCTCCACTTT

clone_size: .
v_call: TRBV3-1
d_call: .
j_call: TRBJ1-1
cdr3_aa: CASSQLGPNTEAFF
cdr3_nt: TGTGCCAGCAGCCAGTTGGGACCGAACACTGAAGCTTTCTTT

clone_size: few
v_call: TRBV5-1
d_call: .
j_call: TRBJ2-7
cdr3_aa: CASSQRPYEQYF
cdr3_nt: TGTGCCAGCAGCCAAAGACCCTACGAGCAGTACTTC

clone_size: .
v_call: TRBV27
d_call: TRBD2
j_call: TRBJ2-1
cdr3_aa: CASSLGVAGPYNEQFF
cdr3_nt: TGTGCCAGCAGTTTGGGGGTAGCGGGGCCATACAATGAGCAGTTCTTC

clone_size: .
v_call: TRBV4-2
d_call: TRBD2
j_call: TRBJ2-7
cdr3_aa: CASRLAGDLSYEQYF
cdr3_nt: TGTGCCAGCAGACTAGCGGGAGACCTCTCCTACGAGCAGTACTTC

clone_size: .
v_call: TRBV5-8
d_call: TRBD2
j_call: TRBJ2-5
cdr3_aa: CASSLGGAGGHPAQYF
cdr3_nt: TGTGCCAGCAGCTTGGGAGGAGCGGGAGGCCACCCGGCCCAGTACTTC

clone_size: .
v_call: TRBV4-1
d_call: TRBD2
j_call: TRBJ2-5
cdr3_aa: CASSPRLAETQYF
cdr3_nt: TGCGCCAGCAGCCCTAGACTAGCAGAGACCCAGTACTTC

clone_size: .
v_call: TRBV7-8
d_call: TRBD2
j_call: TRBJ2-5
cdr3_aa: CASSPGRTFQETQYF
cdr3_nt: TGTGCCAGCAGCCCCGGGAGGACATTTCAAGAGACCCAGTACTTC

clone_size: .
v_call: TRBV7-2
d_call: .
j_call: TRBJ1-4
cdr3_aa: CASSLGQVGEKLFF
cdr3_nt: TGTGCCAGCAGCTTAGGGCAGGTTGGCGAAAAACTGTTTTTT

clone_size: .
v_call: TRBV9
d_call: .
j_call: TRBJ1-6
cdr3_aa: CASSVAHSNSYNSPLHF
cdr3_nt: TGTGCCAGCAGCGTAGCTCACAGTAACTCCTATAATTCACCCCTCCACTTT

clone_size: .
v_call: TRBV7-9
d_call: .
j_call: TRBJ2-7
cdr3_aa: CASSPGVVCEQYF
cdr3_nt: TGTGCCAGCAGCCCCGGAGTAGTGTGCGAGCAGTACTTC

clone_size: many
v_call: TRBV18
d_call: TRBD1
j_call: TRBJ2-7
cdr3_aa: CASSLSGTGSYEQYF
cdr3_nt: TGTGCCAGCTCACTATCCGGGACAGGTTCCTACGAGCAGTACTTC

clone_size: .
v_call: TRBV7-2
d_call: .
j_call: TRBJ1-1
cdr3_aa: CASSLGHTATEAFF
cdr3_nt: TGTGCCAGCAGCTTGGGGCACACCGCCACTGAAGCTTTCTTT

clone_size: few
v_call: TRBV2
d_call: TRBD2
j_call: TRBJ2-4
cdr3_aa: CASSAGGINQYF
cdr3_nt: TGTGCCAGCAGCGCGGGGGGAATAAATCAGTACTTC

clone_size: .
v_call: TRBV29-1
d_call: TRBD1
j_call: TRBJ2-7
cdr3_aa: CSVGAGQGVDEQYF
cdr3_nt: TGCAGCGTTGGAGCTGGACAGGGTGTTGACGAGCAGTACTTC

clone_size: .
v_call: TRBV6-2/TRBV6-3
d_call: TRBD1
j_call: TRBJ1-2
cdr3_aa: CASKQTGGANYGYTF
cdr3_nt: TGTGCCAGCAAACAGACAGGGGGCGCGAACTATGGCTACACCTTC

clone_size: .
v_call: TRBV7-9
d_call: .
j_call: TRBJ2-7
cdr3_aa: CASSFYGMNYEQYF
cdr3_nt: TGTGCCAGCAGCTTCTATGGAATGAACTACGAGCAGTACTTC

clone_size: few
v_call: TRBV5-1
d_call: .
j_call: TRBJ2-3
cdr3_aa: CASSLAGRTRTDTQYF
cdr3_nt: TGCGCCAGCAGCTTGGCCGGTCGGACACGCACAGATACGCAGTATTTT

clone_size: .
v_call: TRBV29-1
d_call: .
j_call: TRBJ2-6
cdr3_aa: CSVEGSISGANVLTF
cdr3_nt: TGCAGCGTTGAAGGTTCCATCTCCGGGGCCAACGTCCTGACTTTC

clone_size: .
v_call: TRBV7-3
d_call: TRBD1
j_call: TRBJ2-7
cdr3_aa: CASSQTGEHYEQYF
cdr3_nt: TGTGCCAGCAGCCAGACAGGGGAACACTACGAGCAGTACTTC

clone_size: .
v_call: TRBV3-1
d_call: .
j_call: TRBJ2-5
cdr3_aa: CASSQGPRDQETQYF
cdr3_nt: TGTGCCAGCAGCCAAGGACCCAGGGATCAAGAGACCCAGTACTTC

clone_size: .
v_call: TRBV18
d_call: .
j_call: TRBJ2-4
cdr3_aa: CASSRTGIPKNIQYF
cdr3_nt: TGTGCCAGCTCACGAACGGGGATACCCAAAAACATTCAGTACTTC

clone_size: .
v_call: TRBV11-3
d_call: TRBD2
j_call: TRBJ2-3
cdr3_aa: CASSSRGGDTQYF
cdr3_nt: TGTGCCAGCAGCTCCCGGGGGGGAGATACGCAGTATTTT

clone_size: .
v_call: TRBV14
d_call: .
j_call: TRBJ1-1
cdr3_aa: CASSRNRAVNTEAFF
cdr3_nt: TGTGCCAGCAGCCGAAACAGGGCGGTGAACACTGAAGCTTTCTTT

clone_size: .
v_call: TRBV9
d_call: .
j_call: TRBJ1-5
cdr3_aa: CASSVGPGSNQPQHF
cdr3_nt: TGTGCCAGCAGCGTAGGGCCGGGGAGCAATCAGCCCCAGCATTTT

clone_size: .
v_call: TRBV29-1
d_call: TRBD2
j_call: TRBJ2-1
cdr3_aa: CSVGTSGGAIEQFF
cdr3_nt: TGCAGCGTTGGGACTAGCGGGGGGGCCATTGAGCAGTTCTTC